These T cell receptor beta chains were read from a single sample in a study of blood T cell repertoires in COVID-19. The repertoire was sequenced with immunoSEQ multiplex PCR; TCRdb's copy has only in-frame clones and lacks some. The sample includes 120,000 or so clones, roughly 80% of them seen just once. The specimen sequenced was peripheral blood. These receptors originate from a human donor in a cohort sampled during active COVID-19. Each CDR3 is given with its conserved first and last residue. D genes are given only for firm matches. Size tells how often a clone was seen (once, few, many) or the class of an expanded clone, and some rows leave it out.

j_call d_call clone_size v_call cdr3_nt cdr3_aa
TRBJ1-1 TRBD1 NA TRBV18 TGTGCCAGCTCACCAAGGGACAGGGACGAAGCTTTCTTT CASSPRDRDEAFF
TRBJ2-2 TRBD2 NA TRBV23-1 TGCGCCAGCAGAATGAGCGGGGGTCTAGTGGAGCTGTTTTTT CASRMSGGLVELFF
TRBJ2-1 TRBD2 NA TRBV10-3 TGTGCCGTCCGGACTAGCGGGGGTCGAGATGAGCAGTTCTTC CAVRTSGGRDEQFF
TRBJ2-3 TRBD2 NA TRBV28 TGTGCCAGCATTCCGGCGGGGGGGAGCACAGATACGCAGTATTTT CASIPAGGSTDTQYF
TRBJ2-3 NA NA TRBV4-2 TGTGCCAGCAGCCAGGCTAGCACAGATACGCAGTATTTT CASSQASTDTQYF
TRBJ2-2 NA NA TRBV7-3 TGTGCCAGCAGCCCACTTGGGAACACCGGGGAGCTGTTTTTT CASSPLGNTGELFF
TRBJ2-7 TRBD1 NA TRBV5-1 TGCGCCAGCAGCTCGGGGACAGCGTTTTCCTACGAGCAGTACTTC CASSSGTAFSYEQYF
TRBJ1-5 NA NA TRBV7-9 TGTGCCAGCAGCTTAGAAGCCGATCAGCCCCAGCATTTT CASSLEADQPQHF
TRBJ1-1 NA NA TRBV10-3 TGTGCCATCGGGGGGGGGTCCAGGGACGGGACTGAAGCTTTCTTT CAIGGGSRDGTEAFF
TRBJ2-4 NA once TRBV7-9 TGTGCCAGCAGCTTATCTGCCGGCAAAAACATTCAGTACTTC CASSLSAGKNIQYF
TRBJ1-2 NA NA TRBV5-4 TGTGCCAGCAGCTTGGCTAGGGGCAGGCTGGGCGGCTACACCTTC CASSLARGRLGGYTF